This TCR beta chain was sequenced for a study of blood T cell repertoires in COVID-19. Overall study: PBMCs, B-cell-depleted T cells, or T cells provided the cDNA or gDNA that made up the material.

Repertoires were generated with immunoSEQ multiplex PCR, while TCRdb's copy carries only in-frame clones and drops some. This sample carries some 65,000 clones, around 86% of them seen once, and the ten largest clones take approximately 15%. Material: peripheral blood. This receptor was identified in a man in his forties with COVID-19, enrolled during active disease.

The CDR3 is CASSYSGGTGELFF. The CDR3 coding sequence is TGTGCCAGCAGTTACTCGGGAGGGACCGGGGAGCTGTTTTTT. The chain employs TRBV6-2 or TRBV6-3 and TRBJ2-2; 7 nucleotides match TRBD2. Germline CDR1 MNHEY, CDR2 SVGEGT. The length of the CDR3 is 14 residues. V trimming: 0 bases; J trimming: 5 bases; junction bases outside the gene matches: 0.